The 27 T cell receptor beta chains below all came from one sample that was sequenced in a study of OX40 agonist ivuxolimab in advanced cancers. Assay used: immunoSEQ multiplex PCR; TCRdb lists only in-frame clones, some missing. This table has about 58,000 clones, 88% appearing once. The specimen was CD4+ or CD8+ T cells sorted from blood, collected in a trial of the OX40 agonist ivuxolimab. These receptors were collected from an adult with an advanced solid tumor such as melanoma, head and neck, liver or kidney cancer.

The CDR3 coding sequence is TGTGCCAGCAGTCCACAGGGGGTAGGGAACACTGAAGCTTTCTTT. Its translation: CASSPQGVGNTEAFF. The chain uses TRBV2 and TRBJ1-1; 8 bases are a match to TRBD1. Trimming removed 5 bases from V and 1 base from J; junction bases left unmatched: 6. CDR1 is SNHLY and CDR2 is FYNNEI in the germline V gene. The CDR3 has 15 amino acids. The full variable domain, its missing parts supplied by reference TRBV2 and TRBJ1-1, is EPEVTQTPSHQVTQMGQEVILRCVPISNHLYFYWYRQILGQKVEFLVSFYNNEISEKSEIFDDQFSVERPDGSNFTLKIRSTKLEDSAMYFCASSPQGVGNTEAFFGQGTRLTVV.

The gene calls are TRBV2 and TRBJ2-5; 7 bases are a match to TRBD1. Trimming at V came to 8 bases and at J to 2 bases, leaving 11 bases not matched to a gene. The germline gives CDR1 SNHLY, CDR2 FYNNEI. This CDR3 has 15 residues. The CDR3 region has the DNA TGTGCCAGCTCACTTACCAGACAGGGTCAAGAGACCCAGTACTTC. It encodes CASSLTRQGQETQYF.

The chain's CDR3 is CASSLWPMPEQFF. The CDR3 DNA sequence: TGTGCCAGCAGCTTATGGCCAATGCCAGAGCAGTTCTTC. The rearrangement uses TRBV13 and TRBJ2-1; D unclear. Trimming removed 2 bases from V and 10 bases from J, with 12 bases in between. The CDR3 sequence is 13 residues long. Looked up from germline, CDR1 is PRHDT and CDR2 is FYEKMQ (reference sequence).

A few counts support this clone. The CDR3 here is CASSPSEVFSNQPQHF. CDR3 nucleotide sequence: TGTGCCAGTAGCCCGAGCGAAGTCTTTAGCAATCAGCCCCAGCATTTT. This chain links TRBV19 with TRBJ1-5; no definite D call. Germline CDR1 LNHDA, CDR2 SQIVND (reference sequence). V dropped 6 bases and J dropped 0 bases, with 15 bases sitting between them. The CDR3 loop spans 16 amino acids.

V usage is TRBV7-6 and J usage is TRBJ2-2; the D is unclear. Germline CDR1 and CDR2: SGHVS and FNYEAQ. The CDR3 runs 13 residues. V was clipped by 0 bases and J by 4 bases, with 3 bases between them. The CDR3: CASSLAPTGELFF. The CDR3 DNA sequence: TGTGCCAGCAGCTTAGCGCCCACCGGGGAGCTGTTTTTT.

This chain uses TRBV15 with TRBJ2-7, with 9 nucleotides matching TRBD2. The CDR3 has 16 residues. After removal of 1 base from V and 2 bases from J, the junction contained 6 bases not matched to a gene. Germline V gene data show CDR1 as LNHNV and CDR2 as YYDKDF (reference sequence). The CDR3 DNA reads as TGTGCCACCAGCAGAGGGGATAGCGGGAGTCCCTACGAGCAGTACTTC. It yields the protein CATSRGDSGSPYEQYF. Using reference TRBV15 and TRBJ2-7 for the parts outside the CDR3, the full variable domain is DAMVIQNPRYQVTQFGKPVTLSCSQTLNHNVMYWYQQKSSQAPKLLFHYYDKDFNNEADTPDNFQSRRPNTSFCFLDIRSPGLGDTAMYLCATSRGDSGSPYEQYFGPGTRLTVT.

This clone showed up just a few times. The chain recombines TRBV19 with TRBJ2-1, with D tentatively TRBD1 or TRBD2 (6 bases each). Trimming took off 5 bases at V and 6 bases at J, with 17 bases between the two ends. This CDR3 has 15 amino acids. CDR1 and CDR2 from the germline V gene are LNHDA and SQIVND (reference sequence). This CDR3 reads CASSSIGGRVNEQFF. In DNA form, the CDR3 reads TGTGCCAGTAGTTCCATCGGGGGCAGGGTCAATGAGCAGTTCTTC.

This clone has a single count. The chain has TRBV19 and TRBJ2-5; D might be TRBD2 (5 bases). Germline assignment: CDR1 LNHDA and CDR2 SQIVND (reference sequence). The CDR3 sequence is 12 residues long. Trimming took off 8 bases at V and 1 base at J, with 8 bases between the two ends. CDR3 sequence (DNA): TGTGCCAGTGGAGGAGCCCAAGAGACCCAGTACTTC. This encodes CASGGAQETQYF.

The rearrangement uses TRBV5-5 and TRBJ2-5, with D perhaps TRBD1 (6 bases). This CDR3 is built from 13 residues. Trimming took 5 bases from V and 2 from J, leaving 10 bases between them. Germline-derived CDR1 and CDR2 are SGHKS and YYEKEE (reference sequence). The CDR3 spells CASRPGTQETQYF. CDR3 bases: TGTGCCAGCAGGCCGGGGACACAAGAGACCCAGTACTTC. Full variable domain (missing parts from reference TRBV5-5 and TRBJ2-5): DAGVTQSPTHLIKTRGQQVTLRCSPISGHKSVSWYQQVLGQGPQFIFQYYEKEERGRGNFPDRFSARQFPNYSSELNVNALLLGDSALYLCASRPGTQETQYFGPGTRLLVL.

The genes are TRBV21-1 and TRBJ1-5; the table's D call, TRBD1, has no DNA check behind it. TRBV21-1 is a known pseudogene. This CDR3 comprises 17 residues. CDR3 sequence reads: CASSKALEDRVNQPQHF. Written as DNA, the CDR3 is TGTGCCAGCAGCAAAGCGCTCGAGGACAGGGTTAATCAGCCCCAGCATTTT.

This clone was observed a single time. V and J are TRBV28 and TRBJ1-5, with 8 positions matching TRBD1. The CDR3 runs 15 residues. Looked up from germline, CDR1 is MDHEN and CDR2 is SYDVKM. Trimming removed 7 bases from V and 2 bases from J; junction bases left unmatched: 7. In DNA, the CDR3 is TGTGCCAGCACTCGGGGGACAGGACGCAATCAGCCCCAGCATTTT. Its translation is CASTRGTGRNQPQHF.

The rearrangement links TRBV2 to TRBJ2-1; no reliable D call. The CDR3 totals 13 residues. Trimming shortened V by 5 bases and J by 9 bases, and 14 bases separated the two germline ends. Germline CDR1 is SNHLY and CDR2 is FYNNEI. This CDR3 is CASSLDRLREQFF. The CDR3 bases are TGTGCCAGCAGTCTCGACCGCCTCCGTGAGCAGTTCTTC.

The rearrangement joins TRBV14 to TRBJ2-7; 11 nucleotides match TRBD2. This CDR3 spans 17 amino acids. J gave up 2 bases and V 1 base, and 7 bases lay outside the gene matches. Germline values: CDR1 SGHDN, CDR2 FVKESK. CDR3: CASSQGRLAGRPYEQYF. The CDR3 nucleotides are TGTGCCAGCAGCCAAGGCAGACTAGCGGGGCGTCCCTACGAGCAGTACTTC.

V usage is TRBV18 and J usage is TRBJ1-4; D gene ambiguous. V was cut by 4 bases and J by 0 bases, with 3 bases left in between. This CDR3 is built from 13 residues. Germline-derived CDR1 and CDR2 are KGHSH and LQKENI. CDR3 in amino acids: CASSRATNEKLFF. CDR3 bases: TGTGCCAGCTCACGAGCAACTAATGAAAAACTGTTTTTT.

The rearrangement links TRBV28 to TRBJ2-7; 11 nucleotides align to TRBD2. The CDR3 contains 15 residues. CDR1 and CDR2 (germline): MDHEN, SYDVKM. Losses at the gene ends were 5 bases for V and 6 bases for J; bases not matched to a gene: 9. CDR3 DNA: TGTGCCAGCAGTCCTGTGTCTAGCGGGAGGCCCGAGCAGTACTTC. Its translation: CASSPVSSGRPEQYF.

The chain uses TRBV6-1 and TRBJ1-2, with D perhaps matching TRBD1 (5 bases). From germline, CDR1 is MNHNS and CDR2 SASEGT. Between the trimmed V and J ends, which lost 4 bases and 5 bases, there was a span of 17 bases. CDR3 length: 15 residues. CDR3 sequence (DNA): TGTGCCAGCAGTGCGCAGGGTGTAGGTTTATATGGCTACACCTTC. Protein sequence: CASSAQGVGLYGYTF.

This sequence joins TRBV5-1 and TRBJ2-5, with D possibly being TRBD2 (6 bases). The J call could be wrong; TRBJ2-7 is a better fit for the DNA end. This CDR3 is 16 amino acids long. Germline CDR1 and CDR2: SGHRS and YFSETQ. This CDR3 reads CASSPGRGLKSDEQYF. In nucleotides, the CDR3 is TGCGCCAGCAGCCCAGGACGGGGGTTGAAATCTGACGAGCAGTACTTC.

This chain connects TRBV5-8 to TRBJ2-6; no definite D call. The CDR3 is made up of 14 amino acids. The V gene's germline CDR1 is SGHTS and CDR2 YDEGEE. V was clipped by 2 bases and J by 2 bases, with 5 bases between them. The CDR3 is CASSLRAGANVLTF. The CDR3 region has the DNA TGTGCCAGCAGCTTAAGGGCTGGGGCCAACGTCCTGACTTTC.

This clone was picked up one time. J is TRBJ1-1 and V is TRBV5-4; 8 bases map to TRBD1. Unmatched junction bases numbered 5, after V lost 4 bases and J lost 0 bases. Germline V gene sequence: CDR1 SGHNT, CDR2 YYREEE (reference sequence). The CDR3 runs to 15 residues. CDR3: CASSGMDRVNTEAFF. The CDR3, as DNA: TGTGCCAGCAGCGGGATGGACAGGGTGAACACTGAAGCTTTCTTT. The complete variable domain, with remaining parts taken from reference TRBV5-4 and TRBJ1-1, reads ETGVTQSPTHLIKTRGQQVTLRCSSQSGHNTVSWYQQALGQGPQFIFQYYREEENGRGNFPPRFSGLQFPNYSSELNVNALELDDSALYLCASSGMDRVNTEAFFGQGTRLTVV.

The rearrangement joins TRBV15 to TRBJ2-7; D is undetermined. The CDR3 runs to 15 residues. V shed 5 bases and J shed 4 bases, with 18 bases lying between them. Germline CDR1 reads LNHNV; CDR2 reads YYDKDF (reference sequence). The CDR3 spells CATSFRLMAPYEQYF. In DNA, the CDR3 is TGTGCCACCAGCTTCCGATTGATGGCCCCGTACGAGCAGTACTTC.

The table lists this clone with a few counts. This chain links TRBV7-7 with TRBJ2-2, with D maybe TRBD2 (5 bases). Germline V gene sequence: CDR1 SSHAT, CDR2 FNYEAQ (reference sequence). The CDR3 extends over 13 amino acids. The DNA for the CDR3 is TGTGCTAGCGCCCATAGTAACACCGGGGAGCTGTTTTTT. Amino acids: CASAHSNTGELFF.

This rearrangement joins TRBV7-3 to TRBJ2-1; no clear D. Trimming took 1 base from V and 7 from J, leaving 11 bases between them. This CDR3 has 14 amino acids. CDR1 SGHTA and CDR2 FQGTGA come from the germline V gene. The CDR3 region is CASSLRGFRNEQFF. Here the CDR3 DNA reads TGTGCCAGCAGCTTAAGAGGATTTAGAAATGAGCAGTTCTTC.

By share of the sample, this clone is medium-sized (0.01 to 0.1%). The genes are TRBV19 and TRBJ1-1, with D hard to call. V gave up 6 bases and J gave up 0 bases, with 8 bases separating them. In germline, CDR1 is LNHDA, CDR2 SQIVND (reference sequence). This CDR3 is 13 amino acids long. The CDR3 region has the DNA TGTGCCAGTAGCAGCTTGTTGAACACTGAAGCTTTCTTT. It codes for CASSSLLNTEAFF.

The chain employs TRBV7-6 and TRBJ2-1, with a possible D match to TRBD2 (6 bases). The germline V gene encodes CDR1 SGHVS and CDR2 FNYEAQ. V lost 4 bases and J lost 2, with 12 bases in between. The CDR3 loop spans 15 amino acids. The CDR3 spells CASSWTGVTYNEQFF. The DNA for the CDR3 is TGTGCCAGCAGCTGGACGGGAGTAACCTACAATGAGCAGTTCTTC. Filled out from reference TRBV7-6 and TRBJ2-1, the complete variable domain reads GAGVSQSPRYKVTKRGQDVALRCDPISGHVSLYWYRQALGQGPEFLTYFNYEAQQDKSGLPNDRFSAERPEGSISTLTIQRTEQRDSAMYRCASSWTGVTYNEQFFGPGTRLTVL.

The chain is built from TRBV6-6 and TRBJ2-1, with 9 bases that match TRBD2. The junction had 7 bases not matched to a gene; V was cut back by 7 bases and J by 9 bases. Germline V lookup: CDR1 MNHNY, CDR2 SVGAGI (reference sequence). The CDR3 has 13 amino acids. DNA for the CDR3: TGTGCCAGCACTTCCCTAGCGGGAACTGAGCAGTTCTTC. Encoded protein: CASTSLAGTEQFF.

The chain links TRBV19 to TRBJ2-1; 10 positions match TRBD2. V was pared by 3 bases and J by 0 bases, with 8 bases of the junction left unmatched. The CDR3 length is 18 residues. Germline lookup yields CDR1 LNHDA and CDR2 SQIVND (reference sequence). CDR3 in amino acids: CASSMIWTSGSSYNEQFF. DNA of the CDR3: TGTGCCAGTAGTATGATCTGGACTAGCGGTAGCTCCTACAATGAGCAGTTCTTC.

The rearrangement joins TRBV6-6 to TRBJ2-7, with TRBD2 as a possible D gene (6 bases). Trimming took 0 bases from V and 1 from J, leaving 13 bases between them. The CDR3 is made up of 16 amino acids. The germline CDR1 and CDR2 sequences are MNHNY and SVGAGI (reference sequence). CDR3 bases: TGTGCCAGCAGTTACTCGGCTCGGGAGCCGTCCTACGAGCAGTACTTC. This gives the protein CASSYSAREPSYEQYF.